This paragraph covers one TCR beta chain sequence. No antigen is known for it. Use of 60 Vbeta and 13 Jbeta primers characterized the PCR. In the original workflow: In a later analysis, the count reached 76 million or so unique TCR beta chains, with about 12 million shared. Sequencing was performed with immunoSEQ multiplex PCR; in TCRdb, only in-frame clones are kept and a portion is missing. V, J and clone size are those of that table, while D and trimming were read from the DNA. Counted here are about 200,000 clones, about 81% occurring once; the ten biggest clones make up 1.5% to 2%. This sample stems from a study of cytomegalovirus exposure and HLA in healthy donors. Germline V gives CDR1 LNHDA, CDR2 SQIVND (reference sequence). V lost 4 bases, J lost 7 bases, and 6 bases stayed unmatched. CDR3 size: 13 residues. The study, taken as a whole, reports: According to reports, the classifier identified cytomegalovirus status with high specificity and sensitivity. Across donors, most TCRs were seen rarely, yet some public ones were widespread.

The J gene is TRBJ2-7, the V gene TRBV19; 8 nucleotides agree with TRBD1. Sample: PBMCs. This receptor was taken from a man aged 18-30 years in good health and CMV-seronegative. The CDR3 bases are TGTGCCAGTAGTAAGACAGGGGCCTGGGAGCAGTACTTC. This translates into CASSKTGAWEQYF.